The 6 T cell receptor beta chains below all came from one sample that was sequenced in a study of beta chain features in type 1 diabetes. Notes on the study in general: Shorter TCRB CDR3s, moderately but significantly so, marked every one of the four CD4+ subsets in Type 1 diabetes patients.

These receptors' antigens are unknown. All of the isolated RNA was reverse transcribed, so expressed TCRB transcripts were sequenced. Assay: immunoSEQ multiplex PCR; the TCRdb copy retains only in-frame clones and omits some. Among around 170,000 clones, 9% were seen once, and the ten largest hold approximately 0.7%. The sequenced sample was central memory CD4+ T cells from blood. All receptors derive from a woman under 40 with type 1 diabetes.

This clone has only a few counts. The chain links TRBV7-3 to TRBJ2-7; possibly TRBD2 for D (5 bases). CDR3 length: 16 amino acids. Germline values: CDR1 SGHTA, CDR2 FQGTGA. V lost 3 bases and J 0 bases, leaving 15 bases between the germline ends. The CDR3 here is CASSFTTSGNSYEQYF. CDR3 sequence (DNA): TGTGCCAGCAGCTTCACGACAAGCGGAAACTCCTACGAGCAGTACTTC.

The gene calls are TRBV5-1 and TRBJ1-5; D gene ambiguous. V was pared by 0 bases and J by 0 bases, with 7 bases between. Germline CDR1 reads SGHRS; CDR2 reads YFSETQ. There are 15 residues in the CDR3. The CDR3 loop reads CASSLVPSSNQPQHF. The CDR3 region has the DNA TGCGCCAGCAGCTTGGTACCGAGTAGCAATCAGCCCCAGCATTTT.

The chain recombines TRBV4-1 with TRBJ1-2; D is ambiguous. The CDR3 covers 15 residues. The V gene lost 3 bases and the J gene lost 0 bases, with 11 bases spanning the gap. Germline V gene lookup returns CDR1 MGHRA and CDR2 YSYEKL. In nucleotides, the CDR3 is TGCGCCAGCAGCCAGGGAAACGGGGCTAACTATGGCTACACCTTC. It is translated as CASSQGNGANYGYTF.

As for this clone: One end of the junction does not line up with germline, which may come from a read error. The chain combines TRBV10-1 with TRBJ2-5, with D perhaps matching TRBD1 (6 bases). Germline V gene sequence: CDR1 WNHNN, CDR2 SYGVQD (reference sequence). The CDR3 length is 13 residues. The CDR3 sequence is CASRYDRQEAQYF. As DNA, the CDR3 is TGCGCCAGCAGATATGACAGGCAAGAGGCCCAGTACTTC.

The J gene is TRBJ1-3, the V gene TRBV9; D possibly corresponds to TRBD1 (5 bases). With 0 bases removed from V and 0 bases from J, the gap between germline ends came to 7 bases. Germline lookup yields CDR1 SGDLS and CDR2 YYNGEE. This CDR3 has 15 amino acids. Here the CDR3 reads CASSVGRGSGNTIYF. As DNA, the CDR3 is TGTGCCAGCAGCGTAGGGAGGGGCTCTGGAAACACCATATATTTT.

The rearrangement uses TRBV2 and TRBJ1-5, with D possibly being TRBD1 (6 bases). This CDR3 spans 17 amino acids. V lost 2 bases and J lost 2, with 16 bases in between. From germline, CDR1 is SNHLY and CDR2 FYNNEI. DNA of the CDR3: TGTGCCAGCAGTGAAAGGCAGGGGACCAGGGGCAATCAGCCCCAGCATTTT. The encoded protein is CASSERQGTRGNQPQHF.